What follows describes a single T cell receptor (beta chain). The antigen is not known. The data originate from a study of OX40 agonist ivuxolimab in advanced cancers. Only in-frame clones appear in the TCRdb table, and some are missing; sequencing was by immunoSEQ multiplex PCR. The data hold 30,000 to 35,000 clones, with 85% to 95% observed a single time. Regarding the study as a whole: Average numbers of expanded clones were greater in CD8+ T cells than in CD4+. Low normalized T-cell clonal expansion was also seen in some nonresponders.

The CDR3 consists of 14 residues. V was shortened by 2 bases and J by 1 base, with 9 bases between the two germline ends. Germline V CDR1 and CDR2: SGDLS, YYNGEE. This chain joins TRBV9 and TRBJ2-5, with D perhaps given as TRBD1 or TRBD2 (5 bases each). The source was CD4+ or CD8+ T cells sorted from blood, collected in a trial of the OX40 agonist ivuxolimab. The receptor comes from an adult with an advanced solid tumor such as melanoma, head and neck, liver or kidney cancer. This chain's CDR3 is CASSVGVTQETQYF. DNA for the CDR3: TGTGCCAGCAGCGTGGGGGTTACCCAAGAGACCCAGTACTTC. Complete variable domain (other parts from reference TRBV9 and TRBJ2-5): DSGVTQTPKHLITATGQRVTLRCSPRSGDLSVYWYQQSLDQGLQFLIQYYNGEERAKGNILERFSAQQFPDLHSELNLSSLELGDSALYFCASSVGVTQETQYFGPGTRLLVL.